These T cell receptor beta chains were read from a single sample in a study of beta chain features in type 1 diabetes. Assay used: immunoSEQ multiplex PCR; TCRdb lists only in-frame clones, some missing. Of 350,000 to 450,000 clones detected, around 16% appear once; the ten largest clones hold around 0.02%. The source material was naive CD4+ T cells from blood. The receptors shown here come from a young woman in good health. CDR3s leave out the opening cysteine and the closing phenylalanine or tryptophan. Fields, in order: D gene, J gene, V gene, CDR3 protein. D genes are given only for firm matches.

NA TRBJ1-2 TRBV5-4 ASSLVGQETGYT
TRBD1 TRBJ1-1 TRBV28 ASWTGSNTEAF
NA TRBJ2-7 TRBV25-1 ASSEWRQGGQY
TRBD1 TRBJ2-3 TRBV7-2 ASSEIPGGLPSDTQY
NA TRBJ2-5 TRBV28 ATSGRAGRETQY
NA TRBJ2-1 TRBV25-1 ASRASSYNEQF
NA TRBJ2-2 TRBV19 ASSIEEGPNTGELF
NA TRBJ1-1 TRBV6-5 ASSYSRNTEAF
TRBD2 TRBJ2-1 TRBV6-1 ASSEALLALEEQF
TRBD1 TRBJ2-7 TRBV27 ASSPRTGVAYEQY
NA TRBJ2-2 TRBV23-1 ASSQSGAENTGELF
TRBD2 TRBJ2-2 TRBV9 ASSASTIAGGGSGELF
NA TRBJ2-7 TRBV30 AWSHGILQGYEQY
TRBD1 TRBJ2-7 TRBV28 ASSRGQYYEQY
NA TRBJ2-2 TRBV2 ASSYTTGELF
NA TRBJ2-6 TRBV29-1 SVEHQGPSSGANVLT
NA TRBJ2-1 TRBV19 ASRSPALGRDEQF
NA TRBJ1-1 TRBV7-9 ASSLEGMNTEAF
NA TRBJ2-3 TRBV30 AWSSHLDTAAQY
NA TRBJ1-2 TRBV30 AWRTAGANGYT
NA TRBJ2-3 TRBV14 ASSRSGHTDTQY
NA TRBJ2-1 TRBV28 ASSPSGINNEQF